The 18 T cell receptor beta chains presented below share a single source sample, sequenced in a study of T-cell reconstitution after alpha-beta-depleted transplantation in children. Preparation of the TCRbeta library involved a method that used unique molecular identifiers. Using its own MiXCR run on the PCR reads, TCRdb lists one record per CDR3 protein. The sample yields hundreds of thousands of distinct CDR3 sequences, around 20% seen once. The input for sequencing was PBMCs from the stem cell graft donor, taken from the stem cell graft. All receptors derive from a human donor who donated a stem cell graft to a child with acute lymphoblastic leukemia.

This rearrangement joins TRBV9 to TRBJ1-5; possible D gene TRBD1, 6 bases. Germline V gene sequence: CDR1 SGDLS, CDR2 YYNGEE. This CDR3 has 19 residues. V was trimmed by 0 bases and J by 1 base, leaving 20 bases between them. DNA of the CDR3: TGTGCCAGCAGCGTAGTGGGCGGCAGGGGATGTACGAGCAATCAGCCCCAGCATTTT. Residues: CASSVVGGRGCTSNQPQHF.

Only a few counts were recorded for this clonotype. The chain couples TRBV5-1 to TRBJ1-1; D unresolved. Looked up from germline, CDR1 is SGHRS and CDR2 is YFSETQ. CDR3 length equals 14 residues. V shed 1 base and J shed 7 bases, with 14 bases lying between them. This CDR3 is CASSLSGPPIEAFF. The CDR3 DNA reads as TGCGCCAGCAGCTTGTCCGGTCCTCCCATTGAAGCTTTCTTT.

Details on this clonotype: The junction and the germline gene differ at one end; a read error may be behind it. V gene TRBV20-1 combines with J gene TRBJ1-1; the match to TRBD1 covers 9 bases. This CDR3 contains 13 residues. The germline V gene has CDR1 DFQATT and CDR2 SNEGSKA (reference sequence). The CDR3 nucleotides are TGCAGTGCTAGCGGACAGGGGAACGCTGAAGCTTTCTTT. Residues: CSASGQGNAEAFF.

The CDR3 protein is CSVEDLSLGRSSYNEQFF. The CDR3 DNA reads TGCAGCGTTGAAGACCTTAGTCTGGGACGAAGCTCCTACAATGAGCAGTTCTTC. V gene TRBV29-1 combines with J gene TRBJ2-1, with D perhaps given as TRBD1 or TRBD2 (5 bases each). Germline V gives CDR1 SQVTM, CDR2 ANQGSEA. V was cut by 0 bases and J by 0 bases, with 18 bases left in between. The CDR3 sequence is 18 residues long.

This clonotype was seen a few times. The chain joins TRBV5-1 to TRBJ1-6; TRBD1 matches 11 bases. J lost 13 bases, V lost 2 bases, and 5 bases had no gene match. The CDR3 runs 14 residues. Germline assignment: CDR1 SGHRS and CDR2 YFSETQ. CDR3 coding DNA: TGCGCCAGCAGCTTAGGACAGGGGGCGGATCCCCTCCACTTT. Its translation is CASSLGQGADPLHF.

The DNA for the CDR3 is TGCGCCAGCAGCGACAGGAGCCGCGATACGCAGTATTTT. It yields the protein CASSDRSRDTQYF. The V and J genes are TRBV5-1 and TRBJ2-3; possible D gene TRBD1, 6 bases. Trimming left V 4 bases short and J 6 bases short, with 12 bases between. There are 13 residues in the CDR3. CDR1 is SGHRS, CDR2 YFSETQ, per germline. Based on the CDR3 plus reference TRBV5-1 and TRBJ2-3, the full variable domain is KAGVTQTPRYLIKTRGQQVTLSCSPISGHRSVSWYQQTPGQGLQFLFEYFSETQRNKGNFPGRFSGRQFSNSRSEMNVSTLELGDSALYLCASSDRSRDTQYFGPGTRLTVL.

The chain combines TRBV19 with TRBJ2-1, with a tentative D call TRBD2 (5 bases). Trimming left V 5 bases short and J 3 bases short, with 14 bases between. The CDR3 runs to 15 residues. From germline, CDR1 is LNHDA and CDR2 SQIVND (reference sequence). CDR3 amino acids: CASSEMASRYNEQFF. The CDR3 DNA is TGTGCCAGTAGTGAAATGGCTAGCCGCTACAATGAGCAGTTCTTC.

Only a few counts were recorded for this clonotype. The chain carries TRBV12-3 or TRBV12-4 and TRBJ2-1; TRBD2 might be the D (6 bases). The CDR3 is 17 amino acids. V lost 6 bases to trimming and J lost 7 bases, with 25 bases between them. The chain's CDR3 is CASRFTEGMGRLNEQFF. In DNA, the CDR3 is TGTGCCAGCAGATTCACGGAAGGGATGGGGAGGTTGAATGAGCAGTTCTTC.

This chain connects TRBV7-9 to TRBJ2-3, with D unclear. This CDR3 is built from 15 residues. Trimming removed 4 bases from V and 3 bases from J, with 14 bases in between. Looked up from germline, CDR1 is SEHNR and CDR2 is FQNEAQ (reference sequence). The CDR3 spells CASSSQKAGTDTQYF. The CDR3 nucleotides are TGTGCCAGCAGCTCACAGAAGGCCGGAACAGATACGCAGTATTTT.

In its sample, this clonotype was seen a few times. The chain carries TRBV6-1 and TRBJ2-1; 9 positions match TRBD1. There are 15 residues in the CDR3. Germline assignment: CDR1 MNHNS and CDR2 SASEGT. The trim removed 4 bases at V and 6 bases at J, leaving 7 bases unmatched. The DNA for the CDR3 is TGTGCCAGCAGTGGAAAAGGGACAGGGTTCAATGAGCAGTTCTTC. This encodes CASSGKGTGFNEQFF.

In this sample, this clonotype turned up a few times. The gene calls are TRBV15 and TRBJ2-7; 8 bases fit TRBD1. This CDR3 is 13 amino acids long. V shed 6 bases, J shed 3 bases, and the junction held 4 bases outside the gene matches. Germline values: CDR1 LNHNV, CDR2 YYDKDF (reference sequence). DNA of the CDR3: TGTGCCACCAGAAGGGACAGGCACTACGAGCAGTACTTC. It is translated as CATRRDRHYEQYF.

This clonotype was seen repeatedly, ten times or more. The rearrangement uses TRBV5-6 and TRBJ2-5; D is unclear. The CDR3 runs 12 residues. CDR1 and CDR2 (germline): SGHDT, YYEEEE. The V end lost 4 bases, the J end lost 5 bases, and 9 bases lay between the germline ends. The CDR3, as DNA: TGTGCCAGCAGCCCATCCAGGGAGACCCAGTACTTC. This sequence encodes CASSPSRETQYF.

J is TRBJ1-2 and V is TRBV2; D is unclear. The CDR3 consists of 15 residues. Per the germline V gene, CDR1 is SNHLY and CDR2 is FYNNEI. The V end was cut by 0 bases, the J end by 3 bases, with 11 bases between. CDR3 region: CASSEATIPYYGYTF. Here the CDR3 DNA reads TGTGCCAGCAGTGAAGCGACGATCCCTTACTATGGCTACACCTTC.

This clonotype was observed a handful of times. The chain is built from TRBV12-3 or TRBV12-4 and TRBJ2-1; TRBD2 aligns across 8 bases. There are 15 residues in the CDR3. The trim removed 3 bases at V and 4 bases at J, leaving 5 bases unmatched. The CDR3 here is CASSFSGSRYNEQFF. CDR3 nucleotide sequence: TGTGCCAGCAGTTTCAGCGGGAGTCGGTACAATGAGCAGTTCTTC.

The chain recombines TRBV11-1 with TRBJ2-1, with D unresolved. The length of the CDR3 is 11 residues. The germline CDR1 and CDR2 sequences are SGHAT and FQDESV (reference sequence). The germline V and J ends were trimmed by 6 bases and 12 bases, with 12 bases remaining between them. The DNA of the CDR3 is TGTGCCAGCAGTGATACGAGATGGCAGTTCTTC. Its protein product is CASSDTRWQFF.

V gene TRBV4-1 combines with J gene TRBJ2-7, with D unclear. The V end lost 4 bases, the J end lost 0 bases, and 16 bases lay between the germline ends. Germline values: CDR1 MGHRA, CDR2 YSYEKL. The length of the CDR3 is 16 residues. CDR3 nucleotides: TGCGCCAGCAGCCCACCCGGGTGGGATTACTCCTACGAGCAGTACTTC. It codes for CASSPPGWDYSYEQYF.

Ten or more counts support this clonotype. The chain couples TRBV12-3 or TRBV12-4 to TRBJ2-1, with D unclear. The CDR3 extends over 16 amino acids. V lost 6 bases and J lost 5, with 20 bases in between. The DNA of the CDR3 is TGTGCCAGCAGCCCCGACTCGTTCGGCCACAACAATGAGCAGTTCTTC. It is translated as CASSPDSFGHNNEQFF.

This chain connects TRBV7-9 to TRBJ2-7, with D maybe TRBD2 (6 bases). V gave up 2 bases and J gave up 3 bases, with 14 bases separating them. CDR1 and CDR2 (germline): SEHNR, FQNEAQ (reference sequence). The CDR3 runs 15 residues. The CDR3 DNA sequence: TGTGCCAGCAGCTTAATTGGTACGGGGGTCTACGAGCAGTACTTC. Its translation is CASSLIGTGVYEQYF.